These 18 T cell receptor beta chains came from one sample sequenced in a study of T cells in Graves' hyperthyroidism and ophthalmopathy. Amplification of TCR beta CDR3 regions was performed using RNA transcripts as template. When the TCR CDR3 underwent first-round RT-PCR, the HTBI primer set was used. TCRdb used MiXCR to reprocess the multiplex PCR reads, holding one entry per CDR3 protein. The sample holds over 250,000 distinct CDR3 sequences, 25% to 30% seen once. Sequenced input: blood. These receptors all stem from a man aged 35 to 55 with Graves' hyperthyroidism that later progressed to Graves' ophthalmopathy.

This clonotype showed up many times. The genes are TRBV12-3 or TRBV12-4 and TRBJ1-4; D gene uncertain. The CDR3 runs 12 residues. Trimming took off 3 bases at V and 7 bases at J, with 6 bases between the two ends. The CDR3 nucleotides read TGTGCCAGCAGTTTCTCCGGTGAAAAACTGTTTTTT. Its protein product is CASSFSGEKLFF.

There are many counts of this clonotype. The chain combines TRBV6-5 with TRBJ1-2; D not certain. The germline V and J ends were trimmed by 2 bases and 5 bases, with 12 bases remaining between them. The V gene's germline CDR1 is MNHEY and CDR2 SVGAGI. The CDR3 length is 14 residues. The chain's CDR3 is CASSYNRAEYGYTF. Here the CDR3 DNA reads TGTGCCAGCAGTTACAACCGGGCCGAATATGGCTACACCTTC.

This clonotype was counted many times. The DNA for the CDR3 is TGTGCCAGTCGACAGGGTATCTACGAGCAGTACTTC. Translation: CASRQGIYEQYF. The chain joins TRBV12-3 or TRBV12-4 to TRBJ2-7; 7 bases agree with TRBD1. This CDR3 is built from 12 residues. Trimming cost V 9 bases and J 3 bases; bases outside gene matches: 5.

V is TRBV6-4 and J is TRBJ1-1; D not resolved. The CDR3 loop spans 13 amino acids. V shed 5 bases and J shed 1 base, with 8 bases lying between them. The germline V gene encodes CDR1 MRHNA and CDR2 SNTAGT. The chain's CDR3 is CASSSQTNTEAFF. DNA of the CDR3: TGTGCCAGCAGTTCCCAAACGAACACTGAAGCTTTCTTT.

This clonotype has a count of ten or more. The CDR3 reads CASSLFAFETQYF. The CDR3 coding sequence is TGTGCCAGCAGTTTATTCGCCTTCGAGACCCAGTACTTC. The V call is TRBV27, the J call TRBJ2-5; D is undetermined. The CDR3 runs to 13 residues. The V gene lost 1 base and the J gene lost 5 bases, with 8 bases spanning the gap. Per germline, CDR1 MNHEY and CDR2 SMNVEV (reference sequence).

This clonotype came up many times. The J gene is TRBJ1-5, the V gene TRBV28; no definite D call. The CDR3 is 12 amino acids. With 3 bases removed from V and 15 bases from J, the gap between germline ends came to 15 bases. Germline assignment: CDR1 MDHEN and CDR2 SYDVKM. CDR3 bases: TGTGCCAGCAGTTTTCCCGACCGTCCGGGGCATTTT. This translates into CASSFPDRPGHF.

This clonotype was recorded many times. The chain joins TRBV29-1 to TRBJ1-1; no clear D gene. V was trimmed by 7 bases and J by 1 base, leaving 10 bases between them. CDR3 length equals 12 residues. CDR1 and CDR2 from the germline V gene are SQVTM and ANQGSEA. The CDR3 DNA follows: TGCAGCGCTCTGACTGAGAACACTGAAGCTTTCTTT. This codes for CSALTENTEAFF.

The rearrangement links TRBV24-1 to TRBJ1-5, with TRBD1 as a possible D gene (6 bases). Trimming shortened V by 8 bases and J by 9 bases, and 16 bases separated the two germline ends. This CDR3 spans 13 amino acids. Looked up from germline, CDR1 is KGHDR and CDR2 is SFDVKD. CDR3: CATIEQGPRPQHF. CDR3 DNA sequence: TGTGCCACCATCGAACAGGGCCCTCGGCCCCAGCATTTT.

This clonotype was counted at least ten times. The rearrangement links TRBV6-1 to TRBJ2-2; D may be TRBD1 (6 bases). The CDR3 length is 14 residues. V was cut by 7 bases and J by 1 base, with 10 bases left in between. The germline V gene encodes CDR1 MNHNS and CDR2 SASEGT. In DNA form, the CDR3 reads TGTGCCAGCATCGGACAGCTGAACACCGGGGAGCTGTTTTTT. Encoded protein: CASIGQLNTGELFF.

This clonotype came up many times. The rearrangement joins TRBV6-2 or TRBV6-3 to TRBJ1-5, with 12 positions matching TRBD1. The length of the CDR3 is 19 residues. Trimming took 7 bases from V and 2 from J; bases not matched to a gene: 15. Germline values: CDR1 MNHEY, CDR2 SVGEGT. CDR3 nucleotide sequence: TGTGCCAGCACTATAACTAGATGGGACAGGGGGCAAGGCAATCAGCCCCAGCATTTT. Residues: CASTITRWDRGQGNQPQHF.

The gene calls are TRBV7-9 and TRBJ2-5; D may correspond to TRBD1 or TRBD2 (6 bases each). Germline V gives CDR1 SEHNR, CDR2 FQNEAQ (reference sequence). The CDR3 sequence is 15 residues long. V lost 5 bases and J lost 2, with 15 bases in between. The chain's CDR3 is CASSQGTGDQETQYF. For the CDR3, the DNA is TGTGCCAGCAGCCAGGGGACGGGAGATCAAGAGACCCAGTACTTC.

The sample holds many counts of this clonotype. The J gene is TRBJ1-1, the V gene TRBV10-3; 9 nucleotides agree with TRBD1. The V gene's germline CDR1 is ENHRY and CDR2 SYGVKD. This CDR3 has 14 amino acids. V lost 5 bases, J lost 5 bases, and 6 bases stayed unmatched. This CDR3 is CAISNRDRETEAFF. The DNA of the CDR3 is TGTGCCATCAGTAACCGGGACAGGGAGACTGAAGCTTTCTTT.

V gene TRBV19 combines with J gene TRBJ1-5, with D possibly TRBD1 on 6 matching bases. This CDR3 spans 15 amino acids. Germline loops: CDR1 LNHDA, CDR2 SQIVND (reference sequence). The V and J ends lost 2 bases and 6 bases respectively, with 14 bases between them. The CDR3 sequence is CASSISTGIVQPQHF. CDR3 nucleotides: TGTGCCAGTAGTATATCTACAGGGATCGTTCAGCCCCAGCATTTT.

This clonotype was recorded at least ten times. The CDR3, as DNA: TGTGCCAGTAGCCCCTTCCCAGGGACCTATGGCTACACCTTC. Its translation: CASSPFPGTYGYTF. V is TRBV19 and J is TRBJ1-2; a weak D match, TRBD1 (5 bases). The CDR3 loop spans 14 amino acids. The V gene's germline CDR1 is LNHDA and CDR2 SQIVND (reference sequence). Trimming took off 6 bases at V and 4 bases at J, with 15 bases between the two ends.

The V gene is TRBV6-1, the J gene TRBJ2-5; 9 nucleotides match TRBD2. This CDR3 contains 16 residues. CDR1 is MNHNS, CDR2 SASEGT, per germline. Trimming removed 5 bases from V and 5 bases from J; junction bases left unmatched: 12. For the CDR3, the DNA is TGTGCCAGCAGTCAGACTAGCGGTGAGCGGTGGGAGACCCAGTACTTC. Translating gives CASSQTSGERWETQYF.

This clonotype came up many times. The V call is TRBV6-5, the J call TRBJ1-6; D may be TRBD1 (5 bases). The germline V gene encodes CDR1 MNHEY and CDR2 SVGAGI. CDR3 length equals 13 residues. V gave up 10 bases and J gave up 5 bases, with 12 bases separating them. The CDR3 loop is CATRDGNNSPLHF. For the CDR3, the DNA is TGTGCCACCAGGGACGGCAATAATTCACCCCTCCACTTT.

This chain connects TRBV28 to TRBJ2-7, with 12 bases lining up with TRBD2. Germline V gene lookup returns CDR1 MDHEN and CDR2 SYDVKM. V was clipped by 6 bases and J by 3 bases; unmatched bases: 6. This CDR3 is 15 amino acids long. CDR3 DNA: TGTGCCAGCAGCCCTAGCGGGGGGGCCGTCTACGAGCAGTACTTC. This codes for CASSPSGGAVYEQYF.

CDR3 coding DNA: TGTGCCAGCAGTGACCCTACGTATTTTTTTATTTGGTCGGACACTGAAGCTTTCTTT. The encoded protein is CASSDPTYFFIWSDTEAFF. The chain employs TRBV6-4 and TRBJ1-1; no clear D gene. V was pared by 2 bases and J by 3 bases, with 25 bases between. This CDR3 region has 19 residues. Per germline, CDR1 MRHNA and CDR2 SNTAGT.